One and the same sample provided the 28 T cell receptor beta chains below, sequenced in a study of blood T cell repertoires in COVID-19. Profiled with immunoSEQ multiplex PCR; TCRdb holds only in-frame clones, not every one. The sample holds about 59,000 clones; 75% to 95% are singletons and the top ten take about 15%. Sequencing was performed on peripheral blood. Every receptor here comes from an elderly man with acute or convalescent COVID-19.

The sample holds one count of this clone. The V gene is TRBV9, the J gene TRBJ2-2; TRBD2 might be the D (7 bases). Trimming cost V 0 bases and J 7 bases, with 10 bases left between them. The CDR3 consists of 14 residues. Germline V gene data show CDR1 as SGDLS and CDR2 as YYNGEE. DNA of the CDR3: TGTGCCAGCAGCGTAGCCGGGGGGCTCGGGGAGCTGTTTTTT. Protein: CASSVAGGLGELFF.

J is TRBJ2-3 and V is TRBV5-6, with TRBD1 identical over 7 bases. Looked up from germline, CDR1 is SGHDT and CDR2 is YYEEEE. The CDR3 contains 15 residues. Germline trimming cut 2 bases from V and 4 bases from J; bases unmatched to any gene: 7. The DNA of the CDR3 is TGTGCCAGCAGCTTAGGGACAGTTTCGTCAGATACGCAGTATTTT. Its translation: CASSLGTVSSDTQYF.

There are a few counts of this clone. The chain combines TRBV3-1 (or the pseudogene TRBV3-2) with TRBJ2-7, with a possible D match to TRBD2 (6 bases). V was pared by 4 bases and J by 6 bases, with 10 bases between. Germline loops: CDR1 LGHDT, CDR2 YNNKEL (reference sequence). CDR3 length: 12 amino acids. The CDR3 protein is CASSLRDSEQYF. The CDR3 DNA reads TGTGCCAGCAGCCTCAGGGACTCCGAGCAGTACTTC.

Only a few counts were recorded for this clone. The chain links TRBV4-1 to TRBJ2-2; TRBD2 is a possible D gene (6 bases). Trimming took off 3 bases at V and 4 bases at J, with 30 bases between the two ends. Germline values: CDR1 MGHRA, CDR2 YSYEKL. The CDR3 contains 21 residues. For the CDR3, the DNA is TGCGCCAGCAGCCACCCCTCCCTCGGCGGGCGGGGCCGTAGGAGCACCGGGGAGCTGTTTTTT. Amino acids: CASSHPSLGGRGRRSTGELFF.

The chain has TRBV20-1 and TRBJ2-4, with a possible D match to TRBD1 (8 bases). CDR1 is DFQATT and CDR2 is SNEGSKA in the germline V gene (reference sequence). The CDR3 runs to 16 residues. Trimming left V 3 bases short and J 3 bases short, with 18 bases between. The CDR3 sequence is CSASRGQGGGKNIQYF. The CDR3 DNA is TGCAGTGCTAGTCGAGGACAGGGAGGGGGCAAAAACATTCAGTACTTC.

CDR3 sequence reads: CASSQGGGRYTEAFF. The CDR3 DNA reads as TGTGCCAGCAGCCAGGGAGGGGGAAGGTACACTGAAGCTTTCTTT. The chain is built from TRBV7-9 and TRBJ1-1, with TRBD1 as a possible D gene (6 bases). V lost 5 bases to trimming and J lost 3 bases, with 16 bases between them. The CDR3 consists of 15 residues. In germline, CDR1 is SEHNR, CDR2 FQNEAQ (reference sequence).

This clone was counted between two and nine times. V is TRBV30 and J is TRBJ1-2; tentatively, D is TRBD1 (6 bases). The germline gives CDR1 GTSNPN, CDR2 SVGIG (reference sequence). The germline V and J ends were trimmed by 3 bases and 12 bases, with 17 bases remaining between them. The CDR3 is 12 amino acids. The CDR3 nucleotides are TGTGCCTGGAGCAAACAACAGGGCTCCGACACCTTC. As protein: CAWSKQQGSDTF.

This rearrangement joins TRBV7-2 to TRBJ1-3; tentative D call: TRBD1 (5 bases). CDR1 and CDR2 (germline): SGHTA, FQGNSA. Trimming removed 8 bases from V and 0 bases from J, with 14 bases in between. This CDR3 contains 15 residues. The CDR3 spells CASGRLDSSGNTIYF. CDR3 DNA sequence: TGTGCCAGCGGAAGACTCGACAGCTCTGGAAACACCATATATTTT. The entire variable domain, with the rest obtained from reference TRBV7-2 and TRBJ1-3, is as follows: GAGVSQSPSNKVTEKGKDVELRCDPISGHTALYWYRQSLGQGLEFLIYFQGNSAPDKSGLPSDRFSAERTGGSVSTLTIQRTQQEDSAVYLCASGRLDSSGNTIYFGEGSWLTVV.

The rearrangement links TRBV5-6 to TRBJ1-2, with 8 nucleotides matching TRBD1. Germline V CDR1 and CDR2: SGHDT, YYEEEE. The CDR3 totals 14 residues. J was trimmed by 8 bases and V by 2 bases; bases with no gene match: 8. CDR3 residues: CASSFGTGLGGYTF. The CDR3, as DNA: TGTGCCAGCAGCTTCGGGACAGGCCTAGGGGGCTACACCTTC. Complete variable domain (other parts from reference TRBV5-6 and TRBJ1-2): DAGVTQSPTHLIKTRGQQVTLRCSPKSGHDTVSWYQQALGQGPQFIFQYYEEEERQRGNFPDRFSGHQFPNYSSELNVNALLLGDSALYLCASSFGTGLGGYTFGSGTRLTVV.

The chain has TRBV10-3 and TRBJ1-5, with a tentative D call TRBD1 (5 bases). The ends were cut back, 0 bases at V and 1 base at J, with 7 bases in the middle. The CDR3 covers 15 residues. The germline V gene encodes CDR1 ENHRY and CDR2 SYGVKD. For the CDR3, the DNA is TGTGCCATCAGTGAGTCGGGGGGGAGCAATCAGCCCCAGCATTTT. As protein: CAISESGGSNQPQHF.

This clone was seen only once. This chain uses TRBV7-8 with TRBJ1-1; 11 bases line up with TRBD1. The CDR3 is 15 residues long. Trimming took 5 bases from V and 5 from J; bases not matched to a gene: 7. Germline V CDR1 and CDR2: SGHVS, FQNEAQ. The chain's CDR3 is CASSPWTGGPTEAFF. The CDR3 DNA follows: TGTGCCAGCAGCCCATGGACAGGGGGCCCGACTGAAGCTTTCTTT.

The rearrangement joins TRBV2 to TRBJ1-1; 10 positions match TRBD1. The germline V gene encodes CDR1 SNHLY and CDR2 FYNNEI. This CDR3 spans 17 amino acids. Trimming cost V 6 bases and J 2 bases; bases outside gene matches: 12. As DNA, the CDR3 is TGTGCCAGCAGCCCCGGGACAGGGGTTGGGAGCAACACTGAAGCTTTCTTT. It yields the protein CASSPGTGVGSNTEAFF.

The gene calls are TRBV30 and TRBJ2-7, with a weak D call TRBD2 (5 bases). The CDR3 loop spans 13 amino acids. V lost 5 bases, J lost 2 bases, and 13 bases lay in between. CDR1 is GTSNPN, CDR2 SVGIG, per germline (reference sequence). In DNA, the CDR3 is TGTGCCTGGGATTCCGGGATTACCTACGAGCAGTACTTC. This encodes CAWDSGITYEQYF.

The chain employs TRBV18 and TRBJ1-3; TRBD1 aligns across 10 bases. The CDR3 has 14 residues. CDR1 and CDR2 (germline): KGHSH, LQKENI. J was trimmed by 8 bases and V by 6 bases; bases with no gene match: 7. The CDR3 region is CASSRQGAADTIYF. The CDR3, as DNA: TGTGCCAGCTCGCGACAGGGGGCGGCGGACACCATATATTTT.

CDR3: CATSRDVRGRRAEAFF. As DNA, the CDR3 is TGTGCCACCAGCAGAGATGTGAGGGGGCGCAGAGCTGAAGCTTTCTTT. The V call is TRBV15, the J call TRBJ1-1, with 7 bases aligning to TRBD1. This CDR3 region has 16 residues. V lost 0 bases, J lost 6 bases, and 10 bases stayed unmatched. Germline values: CDR1 LNHNV, CDR2 YYDKDF (reference sequence).

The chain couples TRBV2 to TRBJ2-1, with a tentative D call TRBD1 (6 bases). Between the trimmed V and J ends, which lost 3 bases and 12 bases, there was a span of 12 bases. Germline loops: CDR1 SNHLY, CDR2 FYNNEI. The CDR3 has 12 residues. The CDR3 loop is CASSDRGWWQFF. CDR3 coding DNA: TGTGCCAGCAGTGACAGGGGATGGTGGCAGTTCTTC.

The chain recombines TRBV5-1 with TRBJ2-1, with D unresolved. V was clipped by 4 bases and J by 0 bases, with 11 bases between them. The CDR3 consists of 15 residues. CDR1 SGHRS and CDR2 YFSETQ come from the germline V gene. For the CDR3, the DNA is TGCGCCAGCAGCAGTAGTCTTAGCTCCTACAATGAGCAGTTCTTC. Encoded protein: CASSSSLSSYNEQFF. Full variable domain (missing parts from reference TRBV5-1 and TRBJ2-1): KAGVTQTPRYLIKTRGQQVTLSCSPISGHRSVSWYQQTPGQGLQFLFEYFSETQRNKGNFPGRFSGRQFSNSRSEMNVSTLELGDSALYLCASSSSLSSYNEQFFGPGTRLTVL.

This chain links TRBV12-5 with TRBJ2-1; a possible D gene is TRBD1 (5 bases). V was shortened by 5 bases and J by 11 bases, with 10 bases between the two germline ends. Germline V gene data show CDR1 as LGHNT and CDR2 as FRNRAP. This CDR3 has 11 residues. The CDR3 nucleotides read TGTGCTAGTGGTAAGACAGAAAAGCAGTTCTTC. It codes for CASGKTEKQFF. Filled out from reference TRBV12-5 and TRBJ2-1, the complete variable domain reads DARVTQTPRHKVTEMGQEVTMRCQPILGHNTVFWYRQTMMQGLELLAYFRNRAPLDDSGMPKDRFSAEMPDATLATLKIQPSEPRDSAVYFCASGKTEKQFFGPGTRLTVL.

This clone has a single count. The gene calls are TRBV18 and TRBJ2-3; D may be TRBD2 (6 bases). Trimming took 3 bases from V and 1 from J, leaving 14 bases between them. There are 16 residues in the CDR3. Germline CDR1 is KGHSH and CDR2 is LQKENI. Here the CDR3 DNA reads TGTGCCAGCTCACCGTCTACTAGCACCCGCACAGATACGCAGTATTTT. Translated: CASSPSTSTRTDTQYF.

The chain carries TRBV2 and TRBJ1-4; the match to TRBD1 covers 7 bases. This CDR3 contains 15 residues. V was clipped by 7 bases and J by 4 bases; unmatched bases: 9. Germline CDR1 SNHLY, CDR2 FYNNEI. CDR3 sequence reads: CASTDLDRFNEKLFF. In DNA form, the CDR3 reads TGTGCCAGCACCGACCTGGACAGGTTTAATGAAAAACTGTTTTTT.

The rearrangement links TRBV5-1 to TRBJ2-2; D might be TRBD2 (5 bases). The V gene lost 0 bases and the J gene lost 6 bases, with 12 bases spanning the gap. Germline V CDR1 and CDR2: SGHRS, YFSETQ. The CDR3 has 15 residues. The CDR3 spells CASSLGRGSAGELFF. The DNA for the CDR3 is TGCGCCAGCAGCTTGGGTAGAGGGTCAGCCGGGGAGCTGTTTTTT. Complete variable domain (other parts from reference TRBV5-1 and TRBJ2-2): KAGVTQTPRYLIKTRGQQVTLSCSPISGHRSVSWYQQTPGQGLQFLFEYFSETQRNKGNFPGRFSGRQFSNSRSEMNVSTLELGDSALYLCASSLGRGSAGELFFGEGSRLTVL.

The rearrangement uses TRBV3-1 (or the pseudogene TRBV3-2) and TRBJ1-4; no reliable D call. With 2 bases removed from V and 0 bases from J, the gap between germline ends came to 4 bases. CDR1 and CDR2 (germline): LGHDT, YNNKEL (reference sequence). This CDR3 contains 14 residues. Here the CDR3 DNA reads TGTGCCAGCAGCCAAACTGCAACTAATGAAAAACTGTTTTTT. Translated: CASSQTATNEKLFF.

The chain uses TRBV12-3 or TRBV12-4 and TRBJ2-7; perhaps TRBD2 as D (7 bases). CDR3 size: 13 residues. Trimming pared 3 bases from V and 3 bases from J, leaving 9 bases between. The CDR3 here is CASSLGGLYEQYF. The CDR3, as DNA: TGTGCCAGCAGTTTGGGGGGGCTCTACGAGCAGTACTTC.

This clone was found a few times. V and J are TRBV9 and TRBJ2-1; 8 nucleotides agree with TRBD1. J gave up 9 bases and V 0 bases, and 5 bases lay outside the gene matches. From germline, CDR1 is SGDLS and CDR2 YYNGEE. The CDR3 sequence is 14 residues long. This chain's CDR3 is CASSVVQGAGEQFF. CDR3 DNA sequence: TGTGCCAGCAGCGTAGTCCAGGGGGCTGGTGAGCAGTTCTTC. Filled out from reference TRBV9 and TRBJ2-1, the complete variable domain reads DSGVTQTPKHLITATGQRVTLRCSPRSGDLSVYWYQQSLDQGLQFLIQYYNGEERAKGNILERFSAQQFPDLHSELNLSSLELGDSALYFCASSVVQGAGEQFFGPGTRLTVL.

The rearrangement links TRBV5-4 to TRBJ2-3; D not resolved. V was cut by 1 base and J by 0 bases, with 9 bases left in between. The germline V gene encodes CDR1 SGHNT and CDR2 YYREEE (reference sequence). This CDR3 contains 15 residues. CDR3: CASSLIQSSTDTQYF. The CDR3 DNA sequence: TGTGCCAGCAGCTTGATCCAGTCTAGCACAGATACGCAGTATTTT.

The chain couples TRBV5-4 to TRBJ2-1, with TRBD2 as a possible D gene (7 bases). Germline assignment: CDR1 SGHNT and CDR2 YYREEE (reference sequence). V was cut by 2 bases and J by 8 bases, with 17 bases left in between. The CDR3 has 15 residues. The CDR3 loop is CASSFGGGASYEQFF. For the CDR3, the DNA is TGTGCCAGCAGCTTCGGAGGGGGGGCTAGCTATGAGCAGTTCTTC.

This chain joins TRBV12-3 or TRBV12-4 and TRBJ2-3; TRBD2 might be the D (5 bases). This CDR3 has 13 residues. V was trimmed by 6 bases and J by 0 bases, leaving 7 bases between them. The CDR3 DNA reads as TGTGCCAGCAGCCGGACTAGCACAGATACGCAGTATTTT. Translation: CASSRTSTDTQYF.

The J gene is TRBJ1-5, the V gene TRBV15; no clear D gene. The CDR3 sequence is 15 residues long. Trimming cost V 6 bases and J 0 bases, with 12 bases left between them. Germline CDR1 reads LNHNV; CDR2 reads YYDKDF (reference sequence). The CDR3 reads CATSGRFDSNQPQHF. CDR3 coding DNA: TGTGCCACCAGTGGCAGGTTTGATAGCAATCAGCCCCAGCATTTT.